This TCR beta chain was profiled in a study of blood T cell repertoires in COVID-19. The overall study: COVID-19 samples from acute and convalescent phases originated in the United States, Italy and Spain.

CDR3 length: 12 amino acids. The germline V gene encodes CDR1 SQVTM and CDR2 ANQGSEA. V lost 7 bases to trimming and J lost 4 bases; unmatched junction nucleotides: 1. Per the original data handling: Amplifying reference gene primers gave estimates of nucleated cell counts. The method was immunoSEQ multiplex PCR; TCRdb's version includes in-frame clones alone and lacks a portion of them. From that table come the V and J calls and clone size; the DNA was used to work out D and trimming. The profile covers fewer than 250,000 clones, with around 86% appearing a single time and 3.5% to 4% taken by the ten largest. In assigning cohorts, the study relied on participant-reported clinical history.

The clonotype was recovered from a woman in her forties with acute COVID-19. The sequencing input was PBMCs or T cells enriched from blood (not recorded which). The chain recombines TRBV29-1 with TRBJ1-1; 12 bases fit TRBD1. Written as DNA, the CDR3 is TGCAGCGGGGGACAGGGGGCCACTGAAGCTTTCTTT. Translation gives CSGGQGATEAFF.